This entry lists 23 T cell receptor beta chains sequenced from one sample in a study of cytomegalovirus exposure and HLA in healthy donors. Clones were sequenced by immunoSEQ multiplex PCR, and TCRdb holds only the in-frame ones, with some missing. The data show over 200,000 clones, around 90% seen once. What was sequenced was PBMCs. Source of these receptors: a woman aged 18-35 years in good health and CMV-seronegative.

V usage is TRBV5-6 and J usage is TRBJ2-1; 9 bases align to TRBD2. V lost 3 bases to trimming and J lost 8 bases; unmatched junction nucleotides: 6. This CDR3 comprises 14 residues. Germline-derived CDR1 and CDR2 are SGHDT and YYEEEE. CDR3 in DNA: TGTGCCAGCAGCTATTTTAGCGGGAGCGATGAGCAGTTCTTC. Residues: CASSYFSGSDEQFF.

This sequence joins TRBV19 and TRBJ1-5, with D possibly being TRBD1 (5 bases). Trimming stripped 0 bases from V and 0 bases from J, with 21 bases between. The CDR3 extends over 20 amino acids. The V gene's germline CDR1 is LNHDA and CDR2 SQIVND (reference sequence). The CDR3 nucleotides read TGTGCCAGTAGTATAGATCAGGTAGCAGTGAAGGGACTTAGCAATCAGCCCCAGCATTTT. Protein product: CASSIDQVAVKGLSNQPQHF.

The gene calls are TRBV25-1 and TRBJ1-2, with D perhaps matching TRBD1 (6 bases). The germline CDR1 and CDR2 sequences are MGHDK and SYGVNS. The CDR3 has 14 residues. Trimming removed 4 bases from V and 2 bases from J, with 11 bases in between. The CDR3 reads CASSGRTDNYGYTF. The CDR3 nucleotides read TGTGCCAGCAGTGGTCGGACAGACAACTATGGCTACACCTTC.

The chain joins TRBV11-2 to TRBJ2-1, with 8 bases matching TRBD2. With V trimmed by 7 bases and J by 6 bases, 11 bases remained unmatched. Germline V lookup: CDR1 SGHAT, CDR2 FQNNGV. The length of the CDR3 is 15 residues. CDR3 coding DNA: TGTGCCAGCACCCACGAAGGGACTAGTACCAATGAGCAGTTCTTC. Its translation is CASTHEGTSTNEQFF. Complete variable domain (other parts from reference TRBV11-2 and TRBJ2-1): EAGVAQSPRYKIIEKRQSVAFWCNPISGHATLYWYQQILGQGPKLLIQFQNNGVVDDSQLPKDRFSAERLKGVDSTLKIQPAKLEDSAVYLCASTHEGTSTNEQFFGPGTRLTVL.

The chain combines TRBV4-1 with TRBJ1-2, with D perhaps matching TRBD1 (5 bases). The CDR3 totals 18 residues. Between the trimmed V and J ends, which lost 5 bases and 4 bases, there was a span of 26 bases. CDR1 is MGHRA and CDR2 is YSYEKL in the germline V gene. CDR3 bases: TGCGCCAGCAGCAAACGTAAGGAGACAGACGCCACTATCTATGGCTACACCTTC. This translates into CASSKRKETDATIYGYTF.

Here the CDR3 DNA reads TGCGCCAGCAGCTTGAATAGCGGGGGAGAGACCCAGTACTTC. It yields the protein CASSLNSGGETQYF. The chain employs TRBV5-1 and TRBJ2-5, with 9 nucleotides matching TRBD2. This CDR3 has 14 residues. Trimming cost V 1 base and J 4 bases; bases outside gene matches: 2. The germline V gene has CDR1 SGHRS and CDR2 YFSETQ.

V is TRBV7-9 and J is TRBJ2-7; perhaps TRBD2 as D (6 bases). The ends were cut back, 5 bases at V and 0 bases at J, with 8 bases in the middle. Germline values: CDR1 SEHNR, CDR2 FQNEAQ (reference sequence). The CDR3 runs to 13 residues. The CDR3, as DNA: TGTGCCAGCAGCCTGGGACTCTCCTACGAGCAGTACTTC. It codes for CASSLGLSYEQYF. The whole variable domain, filled in from reference TRBV7-9 and TRBJ2-7, reads DTGVSQNPRHKITKRGQNVTFRCDPISEHNRLYWYRQTLGQGPEFLTYFQNEAQLEKSRLLSDRFSAERPKGSFSTLEIQRTEQGDSAMYLCASSLGLSYEQYFGPGTRLTVT.

This clone qualifies as medium-sized. CDR3 amino acids: CASSIEQNEKLFF. CDR3 in DNA: TGTGCCAGTAGTATAGAACAGAATGAAAAACTGTTTTTT. This chain joins TRBV19 and TRBJ1-4; D ambiguous. Germline V CDR1 and CDR2: LNHDA, SQIVND (reference sequence). The CDR3 loop spans 13 amino acids. The V gene lost 0 bases and the J gene lost 5 bases, with 4 bases spanning the gap.

This rearrangement joins TRBV9 to TRBJ2-3, with TRBD2 identical over 12 bases. CDR3 length: 15 amino acids. Trimming took 3 bases from V and 4 from J; bases not matched to a gene: 3. The germline CDR1 and CDR2 sequences are SGDLS and YYNGEE. CDR3 nucleotide sequence: TGTGCCAGCAGCGAACTAGCGGGAGGTTCAGATACGCAGTATTTT. Translating gives CASSELAGGSDTQYF.

This chain uses TRBV27 with TRBJ2-1, with 9 bases identical to TRBD2. CDR1 is MNHEY and CDR2 is SMNVEV in the germline V gene (reference sequence). Trimming removed 7 bases from V and 2 bases from J; junction bases left unmatched: 6. This CDR3 comprises 15 residues. CDR3 sequence (DNA): TGTGCCAGCAATCCTAGCGGGACGGCCTACAATGAGCAGTTCTTC. It yields the protein CASNPSGTAYNEQFF.

This rearrangement joins TRBV14 to TRBJ2-3; 7 nucleotides match TRBD2. The V segment lost 3 bases and the J segment 6 bases; nucleotides outside the gene matches: 3. The CDR3 covers 13 residues. Germline loops: CDR1 SGHDN, CDR2 FVKESK. CDR3 coding DNA: TGTGCCAGCAGCCAGGGAGGGAGGGATACGCAGTATTTT. This sequence encodes CASSQGGRDTQYF.

The chain uses TRBV5-1 and TRBJ1-2, with D hard to call. The ends were cut back, 3 bases at V and 0 bases at J, with 9 bases in the middle. This CDR3 has 14 amino acids. The germline V gene has CDR1 SGHRS and CDR2 YFSETQ. The CDR3 nucleotides are TGCGCCAGCAGCTATATACAGCCTAACTATGGCTACACCTTC. Amino acid sequence: CASSYIQPNYGYTF.

This chain connects TRBV9 to TRBJ2-5; D may be TRBD2 (6 bases). Germline-derived CDR1 and CDR2 are SGDLS and YYNGEE. Trimming took 3 bases from V and 2 from J, leaving 17 bases between them. The length of the CDR3 is 16 residues. CDR3 loop: CASSASLAGRQETQYF. CDR3 sequence (DNA): TGTGCCAGCAGCGCCAGCCTGGCGGGAAGGCAAGAGACCCAGTACTTC.

This clone was observed a handful of times. V is TRBV6-5 and J is TRBJ2-7; D ambiguous. Germline V lookup: CDR1 MNHEY, CDR2 SVGAGI. The CDR3 loop spans 14 amino acids. The V gene lost 0 bases and the J gene lost 0 bases, with 6 bases spanning the gap. CDR3 residues: CASSYSTRSYEQYF. The CDR3 DNA follows: TGTGCCAGCAGTTACTCGACACGCTCCTACGAGCAGTACTTC.

The chain employs TRBV18 and TRBJ1-2; D possibly corresponds to TRBD1 (5 bases). This CDR3 has 14 amino acids. V shed 6 bases and J shed 2 bases, with 13 bases lying between them. Per germline, CDR1 KGHSH and CDR2 LQKENI. Here the CDR3 reads CASSPTGGNYGYTF. CDR3 nucleotide sequence: TGTGCCAGCTCCCCTACAGGTGGGAACTATGGCTACACCTTC.

V usage is TRBV14 and J usage is TRBJ1-1, with D possibly matching TRBD1 (5 bases). Germline assignment: CDR1 SGHDN and CDR2 FVKESK. The CDR3 consists of 14 residues. V lost 2 bases and J lost 8, with 15 bases in between. CDR3 sequence (DNA): TGTGCCAGCAGCCAATGGGACTCCTCACCGGAAGCTTTCTTT. Translation: CASSQWDSSPEAFF.

This clone was picked up one time. The J gene is TRBJ2-1, the V gene TRBV5-1, with TRBD2 matching over 7 bases. From germline, CDR1 is SGHRS and CDR2 YFSETQ. The CDR3 has 15 residues. V shed 2 bases and J 10 bases; nucleotides not matched to a gene: 12. CDR3 residues: CASSLLGPRESEQFF. The CDR3 DNA is TGCGCCAGCAGCTTATTGGGGCCGCGGGAGAGCGAGCAGTTCTTC.

The chain is built from TRBV11-2 and TRBJ1-1; D is undetermined. This CDR3 has 13 residues. Germline CDR1 SGHAT, CDR2 FQNNGV. The V end lost 4 bases, the J end lost 0 bases, and 6 bases lay between the germline ends. The CDR3 DNA follows: TGTGCCAGCAGCTCCCTCCTGAACACTGAAGCTTTCTTT. Encoded protein: CASSSLLNTEAFF.

The genes are TRBV27 and TRBJ1-1; 9 bases match TRBD1. This CDR3 is built from 13 residues. V dropped 4 bases and J dropped 5; count of bases not matched to a gene: 2. From germline, CDR1 is MNHEY and CDR2 SMNVEV (reference sequence). CDR3 region: CASSYGQGTEAFF. CDR3 nucleotide sequence: TGTGCCAGCAGTTACGGACAGGGGACTGAAGCTTTCTTT.

The chain uses TRBV28 and TRBJ2-1; maybe TRBD1 (5 bases). The CDR3 covers 15 residues. V was shortened by 2 bases and J by 2 bases, with 10 bases between the two germline ends. In germline, CDR1 is MDHEN, CDR2 SYDVKM. In DNA, the CDR3 is TGTGCCAGCAGTTTACGGAAGACAGCCTACAATGAGCAGTTCTTC. Translated, it gives CASSLRKTAYNEQFF.

The V call is TRBV7-2, the J call TRBJ2-1; TRBD2 agrees at 7 bases. This CDR3 contains 13 residues. Losses at the gene ends were 1 base for V and 13 bases for J; bases not matched to a gene: 7. Germline CDR1 reads SGHTA; CDR2 reads FQGNSA. The CDR3 is CASSLEGLAVQFF. CDR3 DNA sequence: TGTGCCAGCAGCTTAGAGGGTCTAGCGGTCCAGTTCTTC.

The rearrangement links TRBV4-1 to TRBJ2-7; 8 bases are shared with TRBD2. Germline trimming cut 0 bases from V and 2 bases from J; bases unmatched to any gene: 3. The CDR3 has 15 amino acids. Germline values: CDR1 MGHRA, CDR2 YSYEKL. The CDR3 DNA sequence: TGCGCCAGCAGCCAAGATACAGCGGGGGCCTACGAGCAGTACTTC. It specifies CASSQDTAGAYEQYF.

This clone showed up just once. V usage is TRBV9 and J usage is TRBJ2-2; D remains ambiguous. Germline CDR1 is SGDLS and CDR2 is YYNGEE. The length of the CDR3 is 18 residues. Trimming removed 3 bases from V and 0 bases from J, with 18 bases in between. CDR3 sequence: CASSGEFSQPSNTGELFF. The CDR3 nucleotides are TGTGCCAGCAGCGGTGAGTTTAGCCAGCCCTCGAACACCGGGGAGCTGTTTTTT. The whole variable domain, filled in from reference TRBV9 and TRBJ2-2, reads DSGVTQTPKHLITATGQRVTLRCSPRSGDLSVYWYQQSLDQGLQFLIQYYNGEERAKGNILERFSAQQFPDLHSELNLSSLELGDSALYFCASSGEFSQPSNTGELFFGEGSRLTVL.